This TCR beta chain was retrieved from a study of control samples from healthy donors and cancer patients. V shed 4 bases, J shed 5 bases, and the junction held 5 bases outside the gene matches. The CDR3 is 15 residues long. Germline V gives CDR1 SGDLS, CDR2 YYNGEE. Libraries were prepared by immunoSEQ multiplex PCR; TCRdb keeps only in-frame clonotypes and omits some of them. The sample includes fewer than 150,000 clones, around 90% of them seen just once. V and J are TRBV9 and TRBJ2-1; 11 positions agree with TRBD1. Sequenced material: blood. This clonotype was sampled from a man younger than 30 in good health. This chain's CDR3 is CASSPGTGGNNEQFF. The CDR3 DNA reads TGTGCCAGCAGCCCCGGGACAGGGGGGAACAATGAGCAGTTCTTC.